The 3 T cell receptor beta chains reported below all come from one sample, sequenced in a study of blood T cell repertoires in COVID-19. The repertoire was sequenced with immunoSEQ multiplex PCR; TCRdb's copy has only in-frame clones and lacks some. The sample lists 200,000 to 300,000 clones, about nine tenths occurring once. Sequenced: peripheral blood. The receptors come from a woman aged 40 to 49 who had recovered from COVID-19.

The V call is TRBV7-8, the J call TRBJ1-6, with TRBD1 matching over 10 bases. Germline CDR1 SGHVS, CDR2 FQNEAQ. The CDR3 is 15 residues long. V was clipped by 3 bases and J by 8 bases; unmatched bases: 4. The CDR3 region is CASSLSGTGDSPLHF. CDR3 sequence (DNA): TGTGCCAGCAGCTTGTCCGGGACAGGGGATTCACCCCTCCACTTT.

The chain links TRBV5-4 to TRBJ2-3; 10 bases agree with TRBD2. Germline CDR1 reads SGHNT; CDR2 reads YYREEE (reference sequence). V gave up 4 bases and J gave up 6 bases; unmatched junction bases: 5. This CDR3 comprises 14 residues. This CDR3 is CASSATSGDDTQYF. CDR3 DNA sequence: TGTGCCAGCAGCGCCACTAGCGGGGACGATACGCAGTATTTT. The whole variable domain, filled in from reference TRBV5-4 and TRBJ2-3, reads ETGVTQSPTHLIKTRGQQVTLRCSSQSGHNTVSWYQQALGQGPQFIFQYYREEENGRGNFPPRFSGLQFPNYSSELNVNALELDDSALYLCASSATSGDDTQYFGPGTRLTVL.

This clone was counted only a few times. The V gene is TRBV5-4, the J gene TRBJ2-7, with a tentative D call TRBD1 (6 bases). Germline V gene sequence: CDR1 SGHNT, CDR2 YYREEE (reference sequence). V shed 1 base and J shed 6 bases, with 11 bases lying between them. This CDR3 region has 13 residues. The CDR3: CASSLRTAAEQYF. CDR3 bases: TGTGCCAGCAGCTTGCGGACAGCCGCCGAGCAGTACTTC.